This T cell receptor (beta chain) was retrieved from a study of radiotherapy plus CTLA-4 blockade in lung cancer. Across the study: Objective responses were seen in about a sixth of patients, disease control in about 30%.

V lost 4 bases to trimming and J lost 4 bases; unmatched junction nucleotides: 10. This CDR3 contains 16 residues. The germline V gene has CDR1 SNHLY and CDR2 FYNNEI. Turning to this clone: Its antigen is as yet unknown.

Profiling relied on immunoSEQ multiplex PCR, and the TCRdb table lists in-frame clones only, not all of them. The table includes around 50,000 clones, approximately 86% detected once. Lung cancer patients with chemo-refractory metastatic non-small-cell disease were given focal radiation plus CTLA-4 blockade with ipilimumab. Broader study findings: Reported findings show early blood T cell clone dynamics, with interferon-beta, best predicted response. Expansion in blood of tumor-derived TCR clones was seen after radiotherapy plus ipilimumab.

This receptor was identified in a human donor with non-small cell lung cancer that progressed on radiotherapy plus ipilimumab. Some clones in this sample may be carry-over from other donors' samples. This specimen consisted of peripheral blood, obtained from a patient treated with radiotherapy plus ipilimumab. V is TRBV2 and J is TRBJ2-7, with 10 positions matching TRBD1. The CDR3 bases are TGTGCCAGCAGTGTCACCGGGACAGGGGCCATTTACGAGCAGTACTTC. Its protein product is CASSVTGTGAIYEQYF.